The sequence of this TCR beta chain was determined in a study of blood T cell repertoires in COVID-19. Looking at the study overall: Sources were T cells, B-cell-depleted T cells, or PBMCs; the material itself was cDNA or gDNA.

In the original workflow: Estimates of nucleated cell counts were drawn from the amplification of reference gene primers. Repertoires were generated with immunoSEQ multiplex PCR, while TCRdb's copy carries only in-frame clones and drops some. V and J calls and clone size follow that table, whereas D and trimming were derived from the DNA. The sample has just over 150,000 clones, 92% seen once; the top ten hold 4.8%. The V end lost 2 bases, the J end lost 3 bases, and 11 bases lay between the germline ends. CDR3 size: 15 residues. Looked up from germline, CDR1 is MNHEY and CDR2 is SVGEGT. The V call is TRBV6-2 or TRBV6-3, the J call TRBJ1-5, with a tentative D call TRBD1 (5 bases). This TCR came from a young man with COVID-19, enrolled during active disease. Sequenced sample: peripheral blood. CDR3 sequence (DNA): TGTGCCAGCAGTTACAGTGGCGGGGCCAATCAGCCCCAGCATTTT. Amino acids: CASSYSGGANQPQHF.